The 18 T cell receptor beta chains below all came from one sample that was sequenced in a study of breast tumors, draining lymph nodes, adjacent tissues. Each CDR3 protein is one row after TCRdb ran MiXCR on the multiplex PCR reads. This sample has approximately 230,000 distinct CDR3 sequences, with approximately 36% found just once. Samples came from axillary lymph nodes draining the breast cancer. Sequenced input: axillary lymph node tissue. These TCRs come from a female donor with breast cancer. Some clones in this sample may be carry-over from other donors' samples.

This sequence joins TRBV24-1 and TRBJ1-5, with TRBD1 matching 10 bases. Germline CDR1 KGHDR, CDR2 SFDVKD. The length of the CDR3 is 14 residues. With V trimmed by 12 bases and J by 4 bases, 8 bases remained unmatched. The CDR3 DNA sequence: TGTGCCGCCGTCCGGGGACAGGGGAATCAGCCCCAGCATTTT. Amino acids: CAAVRGQGNQPQHF.

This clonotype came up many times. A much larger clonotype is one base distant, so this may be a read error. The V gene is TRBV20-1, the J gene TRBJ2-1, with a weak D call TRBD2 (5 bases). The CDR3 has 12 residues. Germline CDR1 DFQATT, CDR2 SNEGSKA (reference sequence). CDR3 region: CSAPAGYNEPFF. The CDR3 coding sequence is TGCAGTGCCCCCGCGGGCTACAATGAGCCGTTCTTC.

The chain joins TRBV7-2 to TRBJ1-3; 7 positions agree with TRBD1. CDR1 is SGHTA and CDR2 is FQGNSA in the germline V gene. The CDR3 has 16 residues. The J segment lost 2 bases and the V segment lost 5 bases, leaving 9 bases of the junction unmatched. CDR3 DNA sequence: TGTGCCAGCAGCACGAACAGGGGTGGGGCTGGAAACACCATATATTTT. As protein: CASSTNRGGAGNTIYF.

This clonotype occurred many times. The CDR3 protein is CASSLRLAGEDTQYF. The CDR3, as DNA: TGTGCCAGCAGCCTACGACTAGCGGGGGAGGATACGCAGTATTTT. The V and J genes are TRBV7-3 and TRBJ2-3, with 12 bases fitting TRBD2. CDR3 size: 15 residues. Losses at the gene ends were 5 bases for V and 6 bases for J; bases not matched to a gene: 6. Germline CDR1 SGHTA, CDR2 FQGTGA.

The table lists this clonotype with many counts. The CDR3 region is CSVGGTLKRNTGELFF. Written as DNA, the CDR3 is TGCAGCGTGGGCGGGACACTGAAAAGGAACACCGGGGAGCTGTTTTTT. The chain joins TRBV29-1 to TRBJ2-2, with D perhaps given as TRBD1 or TRBD2 (6 bases each). CDR3 size: 16 residues. The germline CDR1 and CDR2 sequences are SQVTM and ANQGSEA. Trimming removed 6 bases from V and 1 base from J, with 18 bases in between.

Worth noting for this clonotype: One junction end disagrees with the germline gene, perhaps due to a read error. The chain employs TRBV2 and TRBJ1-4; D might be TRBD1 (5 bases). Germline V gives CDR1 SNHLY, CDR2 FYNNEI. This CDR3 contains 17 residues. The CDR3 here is CASSATRVAGTNGKLFF. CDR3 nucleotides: TGTGCCAGCAGTGCTACTCGGGTGGCAGGGACTAATGGAAAACTGTTTTTT.

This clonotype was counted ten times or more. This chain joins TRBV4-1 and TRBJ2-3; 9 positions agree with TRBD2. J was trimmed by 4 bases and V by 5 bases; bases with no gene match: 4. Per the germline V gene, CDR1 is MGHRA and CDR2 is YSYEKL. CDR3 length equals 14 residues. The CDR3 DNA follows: TGCGCCAGCAGCGATAGCGGGAGCTCAGATACGCAGTATTTT. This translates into CASSDSGSSDTQYF.

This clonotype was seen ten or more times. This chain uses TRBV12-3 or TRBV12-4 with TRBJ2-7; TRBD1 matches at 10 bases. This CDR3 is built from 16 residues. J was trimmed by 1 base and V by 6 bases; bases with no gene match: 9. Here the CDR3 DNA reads TGTGCCAGCAGCAGTACCGGGACAGGGGTTTCCTACGAGCAGTACTTC. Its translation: CASSSTGTGVSYEQYF.

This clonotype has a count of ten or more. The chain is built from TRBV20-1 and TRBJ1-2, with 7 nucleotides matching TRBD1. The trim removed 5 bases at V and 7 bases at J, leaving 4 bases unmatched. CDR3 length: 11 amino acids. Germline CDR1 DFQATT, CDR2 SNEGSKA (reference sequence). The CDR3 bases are TGCAGTGCTGAATACAGGGGTGGCTACACCTTC. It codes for CSAEYRGGYTF.

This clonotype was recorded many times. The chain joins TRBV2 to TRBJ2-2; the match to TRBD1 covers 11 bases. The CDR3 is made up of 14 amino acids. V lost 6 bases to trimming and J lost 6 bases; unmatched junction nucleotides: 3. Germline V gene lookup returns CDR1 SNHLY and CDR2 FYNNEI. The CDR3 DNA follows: TGTGCCAGCAGGGGACAGGGGGACTCCGGGGAGCTGTTTTTT. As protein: CASRGQGDSGELFF.

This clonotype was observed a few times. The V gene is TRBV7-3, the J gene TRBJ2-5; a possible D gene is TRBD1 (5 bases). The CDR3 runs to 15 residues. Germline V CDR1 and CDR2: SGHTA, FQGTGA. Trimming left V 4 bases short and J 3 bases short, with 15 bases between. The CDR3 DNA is TGTGCCAGCAGCTCCACCAAGACAGCGAAAGAGACCCAGTACTTC. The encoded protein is CASSSTKTAKETQYF.

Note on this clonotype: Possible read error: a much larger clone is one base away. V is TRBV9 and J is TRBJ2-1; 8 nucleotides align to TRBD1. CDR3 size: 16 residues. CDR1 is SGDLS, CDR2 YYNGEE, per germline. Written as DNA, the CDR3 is TGTGCCAGCAGCGTAGAAGGCAGGGGGCGCGTGAATGCGCAGTTCTTC. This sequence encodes CASSVEGRGRVNAQFF.

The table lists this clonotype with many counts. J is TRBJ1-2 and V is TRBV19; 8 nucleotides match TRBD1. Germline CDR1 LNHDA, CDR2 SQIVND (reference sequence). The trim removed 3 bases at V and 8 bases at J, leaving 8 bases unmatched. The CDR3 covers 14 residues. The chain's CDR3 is CASSISGQGSGYTF. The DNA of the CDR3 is TGTGCCAGTAGTATTTCTGGACAGGGAAGCGGCTACACCTTC.

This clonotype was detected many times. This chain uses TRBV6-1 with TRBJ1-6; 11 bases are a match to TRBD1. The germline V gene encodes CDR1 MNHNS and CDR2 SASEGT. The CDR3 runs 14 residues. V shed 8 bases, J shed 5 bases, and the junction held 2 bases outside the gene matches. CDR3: CASGGQGDNSPLHF. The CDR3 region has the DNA TGTGCCAGCGGGGGACAGGGGGATAATTCACCCCTCCACTTT.

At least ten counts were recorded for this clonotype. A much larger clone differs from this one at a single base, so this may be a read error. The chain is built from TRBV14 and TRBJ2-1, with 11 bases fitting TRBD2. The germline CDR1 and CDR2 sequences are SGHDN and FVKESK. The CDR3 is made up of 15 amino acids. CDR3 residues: CASSRTSGPYNEPFF. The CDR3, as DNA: TGTGCCAGCAGCAGGACTAGCGGGCCCTACAATGAGCCGTTCTTC.

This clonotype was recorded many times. CDR3: CASSSPSGRGNEQYF. Written as DNA, the CDR3 is TGTGCCAGCAGCTCCCCTAGCGGGAGAGGTAACGAGCAGTACTTC. The chain has TRBV11-2 and TRBJ2-7; 10 bases align to TRBD2. Losses at the gene ends were 4 bases for V and 5 bases for J; bases not matched to a gene: 8. Germline V gene lookup returns CDR1 SGHAT and CDR2 FQNNGV. The CDR3 extends over 15 amino acids.

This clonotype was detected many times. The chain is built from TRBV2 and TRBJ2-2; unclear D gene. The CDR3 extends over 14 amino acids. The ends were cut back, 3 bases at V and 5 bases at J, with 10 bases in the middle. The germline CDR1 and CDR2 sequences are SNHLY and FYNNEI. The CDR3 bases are TGTGCCAGCAGTGATCTGGGAAGGACCGGGGAGCTGTTTTTT. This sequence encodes CASSDLGRTGELFF. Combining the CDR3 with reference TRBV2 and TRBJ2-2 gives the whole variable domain EPEVTQTPSHQVTQMGQEVILRCVPISNHLYFYWYRQILGQKVEFLVSFYNNEISEKSEIFDDQFSVERPDGSNFTLKIRSTKLEDSAMYFCASSDLGRTGELFFGEGSRLTVL.

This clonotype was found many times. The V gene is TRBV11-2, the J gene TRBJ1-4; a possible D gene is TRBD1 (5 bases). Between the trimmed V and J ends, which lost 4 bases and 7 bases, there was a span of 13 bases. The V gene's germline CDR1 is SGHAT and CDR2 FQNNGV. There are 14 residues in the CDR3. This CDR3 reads CASSSRQRGEKLFF. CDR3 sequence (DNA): TGTGCCAGCAGCTCCCGACAAAGGGGTGAAAAACTGTTTTTT.